This record concerns one TCR beta chain sequence. Its antigen is as yet unknown. The read gets to within 3 residues of the CDR3 end, and the germline J gene fills in the rest. Trimming shortened V by 10 bases and J by 2 bases, and 18 bases separated the two germline ends. The CDR3 loop spans 14 amino acids. Germline assignment: CDR1 ENHRY and CDR2 SYGVKD. The data stem from a study of T cell clonality in common variable immunodeficiency. Here immunoSEQ multiplex PCR was the method, and the copy in TCRdb shows in-frame clones only, minus some. The sample contains some 16,000 clones, none occurring once; 13% to 15% lies in the top ten. Notes on the study in general: Reportedly, TCR beta sequences from common variable immunodeficiency showed fewer deletions and N-nucleotide insertions.

This TCR was sampled from a human donor with common variable immunodeficiency. Material for sequencing was peripheral blood mononuclear cells. This rearrangement joins TRBV10-3 to TRBJ2-7, with D possibly matching TRBD2 (6 bases). CDR3 DNA (partial): TGTGCCACCACGGGGGACCCGAGCCCCTACGAG. Protein: CATTGDPSPYE. The entire CDR3 sequence reads CATTGDPSPYEQYF.